The 2 T cell receptor beta chains presented below share a single source sample, sequenced in a study of blood T cell repertoires in COVID-19. Clones were read by immunoSEQ multiplex PCR, and TCRdb kept only the in-frame ones, dropping some. Among roughly 200,000 clones, 70% to 85% were seen once, and the ten largest hold about 8.3%. Sequencing was performed on peripheral blood. All receptors come from a woman over 75 with COVID-19, enrolled during active disease.

About this clone: Mismatch with germline at one junction end may stem from a read error. The V and J genes are TRBV7-7 and TRBJ2-7; D perhaps matches TRBD2 (7 bases). The CDR3 runs to 12 residues. Germline assignment: CDR1 SSHAT and CDR2 FNYEAQ (reference sequence). The chain's CDR3 is CNGWGGRTEQYF. CDR3 in DNA: TGCAATGGGTGGGGGGGCCGTACTGAGCAGTACTTC. The full variable domain, its missing parts supplied by reference TRBV7-7 and TRBJ2-7, is GAGVSQSPRYKVTKRGQDVTLRCDPISSHATLYWYQQALGQGPEFLTYFNYEAQPDKSGLPSDRFSAERPEGSISTLTIQRTEQRDSAMYRCNGWGGRTEQYFGPGTRLTVT.

The chain couples TRBV5-1 to TRBJ2-2; TRBD1 is a possible D gene (5 bases). V was shortened by 1 base and J by 0 bases, with 10 bases between the two germline ends. There are 16 residues in the CDR3. Germline V gives CDR1 SGHRS, CDR2 YFSETQ. This CDR3 is CASSLLGPTNTGELFF. DNA for the CDR3: TGCGCCAGCAGCTTGCTGGGGCCGACGAACACCGGGGAGCTGTTTTTT.